This T cell receptor (beta chain) was obtained from a study of CDR3 diversity in severe acne. Germline assignment: CDR1 SGHNT and CDR2 YYREEE (reference sequence). The CDR3 contains 14 residues. Deletions cut 3 bases from V and 4 bases from J, with 14 bases between. TCRdb re-derived calls from the PCR reads in MiXCR, one entry per CDR3 protein. The sample includes some 90,000 distinct CDR3 sequences, 45% to 50% of them seen just once. This sequence originates from a male donor in good health, serving as a control. The chain is built from TRBV5-4 and TRBJ2-7, with D possibly being TRBD2 (5 bases). The specimen was blood. CDR3 sequence: CASSSAGYSYEQYF. In nucleotides, the CDR3 is TGTGCCAGCAGCTCCGCGGGTTATTCTTACGAGCAGTACTTC.